Sequencing of this T cell receptor beta chain was carried out in a study of OX40 agonist ivuxolimab in advanced cancers. Whole-study context: Patients with hepatocellular carcinoma, melanoma, renal cell or head and neck cancer made up the dose-escalation patients.

Method: immunoSEQ multiplex PCR; TCRdb's copy keeps in-frame clones and lacks some. Among 100,000 to 150,000 clones listed, around 93% were seen once. Germline loops: CDR1 SGHRS, CDR2 YFSETQ. Trimming at V came to 4 bases and at J to 4 bases, leaving 4 bases not matched to a gene. CDR3 length: 16 amino acids. With respect to this clone: The antigen remains unidentified.

Study results and caveats: At 0.1 to 3.0 mg/kg, CD4+ and CD8+ blood T cells expanded clonally by week 6. Expanded clones were, on average, more numerous in CD8+ T cells than in CD4+.

This specimen consisted of CD4+ or CD8+ T cells sorted from blood, obtained in a trial of the OX40 agonist ivuxolimab. The chain recombines TRBV5-1 with TRBJ2-3; 15 nucleotides match TRBD2. The sequence came from an adult with an advanced solid tumor such as melanoma, head and neck, liver or kidney cancer. CDR3 residues: CASSAGLAGGSDTQYF. In DNA, the CDR3 is TGCGCCAGCAGCGCAGGACTAGCGGGAGGGTCAGATACGCAGTATTTT.